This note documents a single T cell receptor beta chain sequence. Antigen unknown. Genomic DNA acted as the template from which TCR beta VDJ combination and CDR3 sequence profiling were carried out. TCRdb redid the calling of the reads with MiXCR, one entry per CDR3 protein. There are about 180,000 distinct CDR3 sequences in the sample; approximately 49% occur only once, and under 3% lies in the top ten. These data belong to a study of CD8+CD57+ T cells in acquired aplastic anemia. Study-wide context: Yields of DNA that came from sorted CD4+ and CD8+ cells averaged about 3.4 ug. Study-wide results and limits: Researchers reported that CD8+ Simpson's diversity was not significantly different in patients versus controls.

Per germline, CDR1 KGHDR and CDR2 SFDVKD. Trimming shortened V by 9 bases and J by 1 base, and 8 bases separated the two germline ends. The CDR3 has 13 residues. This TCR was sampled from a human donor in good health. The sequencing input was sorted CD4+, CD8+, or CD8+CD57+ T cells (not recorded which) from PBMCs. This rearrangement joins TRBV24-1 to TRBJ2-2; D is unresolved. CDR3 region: CATLDGNTGELFF. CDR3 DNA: TGTGCCACCTTAGACGGGAACACCGGGGAGCTGTTTTTT.